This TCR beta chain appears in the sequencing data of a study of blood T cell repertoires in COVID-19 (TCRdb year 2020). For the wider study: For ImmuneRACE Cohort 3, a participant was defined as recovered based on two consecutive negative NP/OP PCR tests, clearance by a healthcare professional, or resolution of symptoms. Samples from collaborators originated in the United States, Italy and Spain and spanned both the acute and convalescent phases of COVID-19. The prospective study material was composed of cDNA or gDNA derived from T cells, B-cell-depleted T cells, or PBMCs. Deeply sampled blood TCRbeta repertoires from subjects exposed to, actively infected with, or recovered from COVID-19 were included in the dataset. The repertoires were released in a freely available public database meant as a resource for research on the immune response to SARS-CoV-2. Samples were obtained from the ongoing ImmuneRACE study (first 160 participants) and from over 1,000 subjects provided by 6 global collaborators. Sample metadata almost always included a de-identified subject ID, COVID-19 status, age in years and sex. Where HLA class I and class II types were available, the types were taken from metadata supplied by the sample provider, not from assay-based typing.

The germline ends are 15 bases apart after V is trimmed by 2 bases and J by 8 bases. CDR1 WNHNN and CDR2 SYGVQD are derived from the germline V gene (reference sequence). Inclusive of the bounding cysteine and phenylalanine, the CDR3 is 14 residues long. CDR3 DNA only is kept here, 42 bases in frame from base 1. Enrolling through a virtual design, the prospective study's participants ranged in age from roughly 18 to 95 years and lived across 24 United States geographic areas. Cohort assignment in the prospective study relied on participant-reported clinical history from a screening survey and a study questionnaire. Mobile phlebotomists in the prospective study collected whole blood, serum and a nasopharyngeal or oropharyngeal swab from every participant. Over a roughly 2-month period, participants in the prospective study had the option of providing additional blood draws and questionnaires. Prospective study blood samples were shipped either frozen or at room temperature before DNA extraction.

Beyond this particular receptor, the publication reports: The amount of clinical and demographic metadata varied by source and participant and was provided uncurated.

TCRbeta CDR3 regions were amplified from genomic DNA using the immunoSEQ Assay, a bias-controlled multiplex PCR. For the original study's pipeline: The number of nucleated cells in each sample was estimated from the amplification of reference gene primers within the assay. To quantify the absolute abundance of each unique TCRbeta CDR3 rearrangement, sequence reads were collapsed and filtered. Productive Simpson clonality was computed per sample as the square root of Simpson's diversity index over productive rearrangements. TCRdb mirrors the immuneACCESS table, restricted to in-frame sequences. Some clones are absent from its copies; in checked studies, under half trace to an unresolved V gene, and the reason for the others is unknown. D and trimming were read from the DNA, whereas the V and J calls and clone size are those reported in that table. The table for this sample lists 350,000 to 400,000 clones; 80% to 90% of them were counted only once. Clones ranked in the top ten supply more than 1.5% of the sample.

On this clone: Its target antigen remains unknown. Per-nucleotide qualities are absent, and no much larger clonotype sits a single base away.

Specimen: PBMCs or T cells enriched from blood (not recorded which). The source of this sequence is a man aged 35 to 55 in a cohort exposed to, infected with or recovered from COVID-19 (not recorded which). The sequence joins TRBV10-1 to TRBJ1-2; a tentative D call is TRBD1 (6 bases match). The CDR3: CASSERKGVGGYTF. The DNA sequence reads TGCGCCAGCAGTGAGAGAAAGGGGGTGGGCGGCTACACCTTC.